This T cell receptor (beta chain) was retrieved from a study of regulatory T cells in long-lasting Graves disease. The sample's time point: newly diagnosed GD, antithyroid drugs for less than 3 months. TCR sequences were obtained from RNA taken from PBMCs. Relying on iRepertoire HTBI primers and Arm-PCR of CDR3 regions, the team built TCR beta libraries. A single record per CDR3 protein comes from TCRdb applying MiXCR to the multiplex PCR reads. The repertoire holds about 610,000 distinct CDR3 sequences, with about 16% as singletons. The CDR3 spans 17 residues. In germline, CDR1 is SGHNT, CDR2 YYREEE (reference sequence). The trim removed 4 bases at V and 5 bases at J, leaving 17 bases unmatched. The sample was also reused in another study, on T cells in Graves' hyperthyroidism and ophthalmopathy.

The sequenced sample was peripheral blood mononuclear cells (PBMCs), obtained at new diagnosis, from a patient treated with antithyroid drugs. The chain links TRBV5-4 to TRBJ2-5; 7 bases agree with TRBD1. The receptor was isolated from a man aged 18-30 years with Graves disease. The chain's CDR3 is CASSADRNPTGWETQYF. The CDR3 bases are TGTGCCAGCAGCGCGGACAGGAACCCGACTGGGTGGGAGACCCAGTACTTC.